The 20 T cell receptor beta chains below were found in one sample sequenced in a study of T cell clones after liver transplantation. Data came from immunoSEQ multiplex PCR; TCRdb stores just in-frame clones and leaves some out. The sample includes 50,000 to 60,000 clones, roughly 70% seen only once; the top ten take more than 7.5%. Sample: CD4+ T cells from blood, taken at the 22-month timepoint. The receptor source for this set is a human patient who received a liver transplant. Some T cells may have originated in the graft donor.

The chain links TRBV5-1 to TRBJ2-3; D is possibly TRBD1 (5 bases). Trimming removed 2 bases at V and 4 bases at J, with 11 bases between. Germline loops: CDR1 SGHRS, CDR2 YFSETQ. The length of the CDR3 is 14 residues. The CDR3 is CASSFQGPPDTQYF. CDR3 in DNA: TGCGCCAGCAGCTTTCAGGGTCCCCCAGATACGCAGTATTTT.

The V gene is TRBV7-8, the J gene TRBJ1-1, with D hard to call. Looked up from germline, CDR1 is SGHVS and CDR2 is FQNEAQ. The germline V and J ends were trimmed by 1 base and 0 bases, with 6 bases remaining between them. This CDR3 has 14 residues. Here the CDR3 DNA reads TGTGCCAGCAGCTTAGGCTCAGTGAACACTGAAGCTTTCTTT. Translated, it gives CASSLGSVNTEAFF.

CDR3 coding DNA: TGTGCCAGCAGCCCCCGGACAGGGAACTATGGCTACACCTTC. Protein sequence: CASSPRTGNYGYTF. The V call is TRBV9, the J call TRBJ1-2; 8 nucleotides agree with TRBD1. V lost 4 bases and J lost 2; bases outside the gene matches: 4. Germline assignment: CDR1 SGDLS and CDR2 YYNGEE. This CDR3 contains 14 residues.

The CDR3 loop is CASSEGPEARNIQYF. The CDR3 bases are TGTGCCAGCAGTGAAGGGCCCGAGGCCAGGAACATTCAGTACTTC. This chain links TRBV6-1 with TRBJ2-4; unclear D gene. With 1 base removed from V and 7 bases from J, the gap between germline ends came to 14 bases. The CDR3 contains 15 residues. Germline V gene lookup returns CDR1 MNHNS and CDR2 SASEGT.

This sequence joins TRBV30 and TRBJ1-6, with D possibly TRBD1 on 6 matching bases. From germline, CDR1 is GTSNPN and CDR2 SVGIG (reference sequence). V was pared by 3 bases and J by 0 bases, with 12 bases between. The CDR3 consists of 16 residues. The CDR3 is CAWRSGASSYNSPLHF. The CDR3 DNA reads as TGTGCCTGGAGATCAGGGGCTAGCTCCTATAATTCACCCCTCCACTTT.

This clone came up a few times. The chain uses TRBV18 and TRBJ2-3, with 7 bases matching TRBD1. The germline V gene encodes CDR1 KGHSH and CDR2 LQKENI. J was trimmed by 1 base and V by 3 bases; bases with no gene match: 7. The CDR3 totals 16 residues. The CDR3 DNA is TGTGCCAGCTCACCTACCCACAGGGGCCGCACAGATACGCAGTATTTT. Amino acids: CASSPTHRGRTDTQYF.

This clone has just one count. The J gene is TRBJ2-7, the V gene TRBV19; D may be TRBD1 (6 bases). Trimming took off 2 bases at V and 6 bases at J, with 14 bases between the two ends. CDR1 is LNHDA, CDR2 SQIVND, per germline (reference sequence). The CDR3 is made up of 14 amino acids. The CDR3 DNA follows: TGTGCCAGTAGTATAACAGGGTCGAGGGGCGAGCAGTACTTC. The encoded protein is CASSITGSRGEQYF.

The CDR3 sequence: CASSAGGWGRNQPQHF. Here the CDR3 DNA reads TGTGCCAGCAGCGCCGGCGGGTGGGGGCGCAATCAGCCCCAGCATTTT. V usage is TRBV9 and J usage is TRBJ1-5, with D perhaps TRBD1 (6 bases). CDR1 and CDR2 (germline): SGDLS, YYNGEE. CDR3 size: 16 residues. Trimming removed 3 bases at V and 2 bases at J, with 15 bases between.

The chain is built from TRBV19 and TRBJ2-1, with 8 nucleotides matching TRBD2. The CDR3 runs to 19 residues. V lost 5 bases, J lost 5 bases, and 20 bases stayed unmatched. CDR1 is LNHDA, CDR2 SQIVND, per germline (reference sequence). CDR3 residues: CASSLRQRTGTRDHNEQFF. The CDR3 nucleotides read TGTGCCAGTAGTCTTAGACAGCGAACCGGGACTAGGGATCACAATGAGCAGTTCTTC.

V usage is TRBV27 and J usage is TRBJ2-2; weak D call: TRBD2 (6 bases). This CDR3 spans 17 amino acids. CDR1 and CDR2 (germline): MNHEY, SMNVEV (reference sequence). V shed 2 bases and J shed 4 bases, with 17 bases lying between them. The CDR3 is CASSLRVFLEGTGELFF. In DNA, the CDR3 is TGTGCCAGCAGTTTAAGAGTCTTCCTGGAGGGCACCGGGGAGCTGTTTTTT.

The chain links TRBV11-2 to TRBJ2-2; weak D call: TRBD2 (5 bases). V lost 5 bases to trimming and J lost 5 bases, with 9 bases between them. The CDR3 is made up of 13 amino acids. From germline, CDR1 is SGHAT and CDR2 FQNNGV. The CDR3 DNA sequence: TGTGCCAGCAGCATAAGGGAGACCGGGGAGCTGTTTTTT. As protein: CASSIRETGELFF.

V and J are TRBV6-4 and TRBJ1-5, with a possible D match to TRBD1 (5 bases). Trimming removed 0 bases at V and 0 bases at J, with 18 bases between. The CDR3 is 19 residues long. CDR1 is MRHNA and CDR2 is SNTAGT in the germline V gene. This chain's CDR3 is CASSDSPTDIFYSNQPQHF. As DNA, the CDR3 is TGTGCCAGCAGTGACTCCCCGACAGATATTTTTTATAGCAATCAGCCCCAGCATTTT.

The V call is TRBV6-1, the J call TRBJ1-5; 9 bases agree with TRBD1. The CDR3 runs 14 residues. The junction had 4 bases not matched to a gene; V was cut back by 4 bases and J by 6 bases. Germline CDR1 and CDR2: MNHNS and SASEGT. In nucleotides, the CDR3 is TGTGCCAGCAGTGGGACAGGGGTCGGTCAGCCCCAGCATTTT. Protein sequence: CASSGTGVGQPQHF.

This clone was detected a few times. The chain combines TRBV13 with TRBJ1-2; 7 bases fit TRBD1. There are 14 residues in the CDR3. The junction had 9 bases not matched to a gene; V was cut back by 5 bases and J by 6 bases. From germline, CDR1 is PRHDT and CDR2 FYEKMQ (reference sequence). CDR3 loop: CASSPGTVAHGYTF. The DNA for the CDR3 is TGTGCCAGCAGCCCGGGGACAGTAGCCCATGGCTACACCTTC.

The rearrangement links TRBV5-6 to TRBJ1-3; TRBD1 matches 8 bases. This CDR3 spans 15 amino acids. V was clipped by 5 bases and J by 4 bases; unmatched bases: 8. Germline lookup yields CDR1 SGHDT and CDR2 YYEEEE. The CDR3 DNA reads as TGTGCCAGCAGACTCCAGGGGGCGCAAGGAAACACCATATATTTT. Translating it yields CASRLQGAQGNTIYF.

The J gene is TRBJ2-6, the V gene TRBV28; no reliable D call. This CDR3 comprises 15 residues. The V and J ends lost 7 bases and 0 bases respectively, with 10 bases between them. Germline loops: CDR1 MDHEN, CDR2 SYDVKM. CDR3: CASTTVNSGANVLTF. The CDR3 DNA reads TGTGCCAGCACGACGGTGAACTCTGGGGCCAACGTCCTGACTTTC. Together with reference TRBV28 and TRBJ2-6, the CDR3 gives the full variable domain: DVKVTQSSRYLVKRTGEKVFLECVQDMDHENMFWYRQDPGLGLRLIYFSYDVKMKEKGDIPEGYSVSREKKERFSLILESASTNQTSMYLCASTTVNSGANVLTFGAGSRLTVL.

J is TRBJ1-6 and V is TRBV18, with unresolved D. CDR3 size: 15 residues. Trimming removed 5 bases from V and 7 bases from J, with 15 bases in between. Germline CDR1 reads KGHSH; CDR2 reads LQKENI. CDR3 sequence (DNA): TGTGCCAGCTCAGCTGGGCCGGGCGGGAATTCACCCCTCCACTTT. Its translation is CASSAGPGGNSPLHF.

The gene calls are TRBV5-5 and TRBJ2-7; D possibly corresponds to TRBD2 (5 bases). The CDR3 contains 14 residues. Germline loops: CDR1 SGHKS, CDR2 YYEKEE (reference sequence). The V gene lost 0 bases and the J gene lost 4 bases, with 11 bases spanning the gap. The CDR3 region is CASSLAGEQYEQYF. The CDR3 DNA follows: TGTGCCAGCAGCTTGGCCGGGGAACAATACGAGCAGTACTTC.

CDR3 in DNA: TGTGCCAGCAGCCGGAGGCCTAGCGGAAACACCGGGGAGCTGTTTTTT. Protein: CASSRRPSGNTGELFF. The rearrangement joins TRBV7-8 to TRBJ2-2, with 7 bases matching TRBD2. Germline CDR1 is SGHVS and CDR2 is FQNEAQ. The V segment lost 5 bases and the J segment 2 bases; nucleotides outside the gene matches: 8. The CDR3 is made up of 16 amino acids.

This rearrangement joins TRBV28 to TRBJ2-6; no firm D call. V dropped 8 bases and J dropped 0 bases, with 2 bases sitting between them. CDR1 and CDR2 from the germline V gene are MDHEN and SYDVKM. This CDR3 is built from 12 residues. CDR3 loop: CASFSGANVLTF. CDR3 DNA: TGTGCCAGCTTCTCTGGGGCCAACGTCCTGACTTTC.